One T cell receptor beta chain is described in this entry. Its antigen is not identified. The sample's treatment: oral pan-JAK inhibitor, 5-10 mg twice daily. RNA extraction was followed by reverse transcription into cDNA, which acted as the sequencing template. The data were produced by immunoSEQ multiplex PCR, yet TCRdb's version contains in-frame clones alone and is incomplete. The sample has about 110,000 clones, 50% to 65% seen once. This sample stems from a study of CD8+ T cells in alopecia areata. The study, taken as a whole, reports: During tofacitinib treatment, many expanded lesional clones remained in scalp and blood.

This clonotype was obtained from a human donor with alopecia areata. The sequencing here drew on CD4+ T cells sorted from blood, taken at week 24, from a patient treated with tofacitinib.

This CDR3 is CSAREYYEQYF. The CDR3 DNA reads as TGCAGTGCTAGAGAGTACTACGAGCAGTACTTC. The chain employs TRBV20-1 and TRBJ2-7; D is uncertain. There are 11 residues in the CDR3. V was shortened by 0 bases and J by 3 bases, with 3 bases between the two germline ends. Germline-derived CDR1 and CDR2 are DFQATT and SNEGSKA (reference sequence).